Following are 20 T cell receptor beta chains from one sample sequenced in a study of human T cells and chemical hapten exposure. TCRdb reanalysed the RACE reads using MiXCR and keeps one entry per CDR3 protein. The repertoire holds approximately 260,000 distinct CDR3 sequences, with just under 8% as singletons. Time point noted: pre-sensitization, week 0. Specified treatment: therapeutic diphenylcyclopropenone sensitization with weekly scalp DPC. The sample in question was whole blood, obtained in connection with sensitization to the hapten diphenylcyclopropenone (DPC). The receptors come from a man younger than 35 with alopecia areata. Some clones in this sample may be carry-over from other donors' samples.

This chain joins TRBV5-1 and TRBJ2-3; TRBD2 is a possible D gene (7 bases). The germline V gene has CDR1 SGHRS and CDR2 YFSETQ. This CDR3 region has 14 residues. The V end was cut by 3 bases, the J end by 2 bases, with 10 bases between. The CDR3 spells CASSWAGATDTQYF. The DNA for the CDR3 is TGCGCCAGCAGCTGGGCGGGGGCCACAGATACGCAGTATTTT.

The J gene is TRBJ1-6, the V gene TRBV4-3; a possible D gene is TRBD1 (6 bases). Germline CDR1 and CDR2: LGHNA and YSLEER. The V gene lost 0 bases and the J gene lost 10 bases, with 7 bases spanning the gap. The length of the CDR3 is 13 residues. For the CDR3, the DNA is TGCGCCAGCAGCCAAGATCAGGGGTCACCCCTCCACTTT. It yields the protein CASSQDQGSPLHF.

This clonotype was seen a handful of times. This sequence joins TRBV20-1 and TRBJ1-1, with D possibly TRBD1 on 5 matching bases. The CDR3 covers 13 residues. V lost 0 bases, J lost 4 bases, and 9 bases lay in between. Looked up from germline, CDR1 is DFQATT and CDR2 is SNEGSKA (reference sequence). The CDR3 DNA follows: TGCAGTGCTAGAGACAGGGAAGGCACTGAAGCTTTCTTT. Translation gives CSARDREGTEAFF.

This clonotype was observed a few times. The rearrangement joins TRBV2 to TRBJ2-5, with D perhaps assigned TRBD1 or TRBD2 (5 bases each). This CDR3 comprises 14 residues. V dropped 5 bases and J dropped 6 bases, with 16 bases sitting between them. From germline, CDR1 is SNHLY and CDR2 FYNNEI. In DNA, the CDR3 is TGTGCCAGCAGTCCCAACGCAGGGACCAAGACCCAGTACTTC. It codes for CASSPNAGTKTQYF. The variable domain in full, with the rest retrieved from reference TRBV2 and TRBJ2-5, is EPEVTQTPSHQVTQMGQEVILRCVPISNHLYFYWYRQILGQKVEFLVSFYNNEISEKSEIFDDQFSVERPDGSNFTLKIRSTKLEDSAMYFCASSPNAGTKTQYFGPGTRLLVL.

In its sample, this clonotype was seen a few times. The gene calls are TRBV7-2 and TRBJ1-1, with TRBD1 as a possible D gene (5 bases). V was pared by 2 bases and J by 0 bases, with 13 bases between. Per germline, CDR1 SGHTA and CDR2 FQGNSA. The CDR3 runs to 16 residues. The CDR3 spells CASSLSIGAMNTEAFF. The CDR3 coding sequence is TGTGCCAGCAGCTTATCGATAGGGGCTATGAACACTGAAGCTTTCTTT. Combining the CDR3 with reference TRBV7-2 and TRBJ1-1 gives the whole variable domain GAGVSQSPSNKVTEKGKDVELRCDPISGHTALYWYRQSLGQGLEFLIYFQGNSAPDKSGLPSDRFSAERTGGSVSTLTIQRTQQEDSAVYLCASSLSIGAMNTEAFFGQGTRLTVV.

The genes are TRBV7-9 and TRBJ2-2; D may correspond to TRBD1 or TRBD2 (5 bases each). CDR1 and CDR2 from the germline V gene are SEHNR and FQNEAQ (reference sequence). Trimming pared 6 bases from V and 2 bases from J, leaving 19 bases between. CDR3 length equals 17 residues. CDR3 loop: CASRADSWQGNTGELFF. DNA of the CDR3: TGTGCCAGCAGGGCGGACTCTTGGCAGGGAAACACCGGGGAGCTGTTTTTT.

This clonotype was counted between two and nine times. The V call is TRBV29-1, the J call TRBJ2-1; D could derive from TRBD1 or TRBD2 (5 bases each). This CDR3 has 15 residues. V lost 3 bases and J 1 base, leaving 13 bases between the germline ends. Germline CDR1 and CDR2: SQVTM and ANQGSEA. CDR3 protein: CSVDEPGRSYNEQFF. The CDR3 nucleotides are TGCAGCGTTGATGAGCCGGGACGGTCCTACAATGAGCAGTTCTTC.

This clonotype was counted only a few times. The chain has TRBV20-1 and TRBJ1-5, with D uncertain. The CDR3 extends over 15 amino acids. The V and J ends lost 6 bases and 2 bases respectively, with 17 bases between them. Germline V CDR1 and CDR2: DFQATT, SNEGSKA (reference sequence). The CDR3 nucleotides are TGCAGTGCAAAGCCGGCCCGGGGAGGCAATCAGCCCCAGCATTTT. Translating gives CSAKPARGGNQPQHF.

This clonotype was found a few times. As DNA, the CDR3 is TGTGCCAGCAGTACCACGACGGGACCGAGCTACGAGCAGTACTTC. Translating it yields CASSTTTGPSYEQYF. The rearrangement joins TRBV6-5 to TRBJ2-7, with D perhaps TRBD1 or TRBD2 (5 bases each). This CDR3 comprises 15 residues. V lost 5 bases to trimming and J lost 3 bases, with 17 bases between them. The germline V gene encodes CDR1 MNHEY and CDR2 SVGAGI.

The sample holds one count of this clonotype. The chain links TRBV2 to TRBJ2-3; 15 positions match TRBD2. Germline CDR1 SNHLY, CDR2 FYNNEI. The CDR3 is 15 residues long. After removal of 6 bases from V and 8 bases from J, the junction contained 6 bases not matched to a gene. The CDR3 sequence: CASRGLAGGGGTQYF. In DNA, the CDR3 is TGTGCCAGCAGGGGACTAGCGGGAGGTGGCGGTACGCAGTATTTT.

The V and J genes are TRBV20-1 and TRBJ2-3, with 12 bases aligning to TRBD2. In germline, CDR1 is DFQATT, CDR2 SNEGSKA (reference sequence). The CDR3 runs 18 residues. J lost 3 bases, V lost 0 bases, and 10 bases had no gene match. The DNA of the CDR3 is TGCAGTGCTAGAGAGGCTAGCGGGGGGGAAACTTATACAGATACGCAGTATTTT. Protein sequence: CSAREASGGETYTDTQYF.

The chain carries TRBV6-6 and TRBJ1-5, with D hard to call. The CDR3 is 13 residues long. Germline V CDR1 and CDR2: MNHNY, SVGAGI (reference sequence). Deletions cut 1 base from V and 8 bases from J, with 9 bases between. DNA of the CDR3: TGTGCCAGCAGTTACTTCCGGTCTGAGCCCCAGCATTTT. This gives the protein CASSYFRSEPQHF.

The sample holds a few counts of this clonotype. CDR3 sequence reads: CASSVVPEKATEAFF. As DNA, the CDR3 is TGTGCCAGCAGCGTAGTCCCCGAAAAGGCCACTGAAGCTTTCTTT. This sequence joins TRBV9 and TRBJ1-1; D gene uncertain. Germline CDR1 SGDLS, CDR2 YYNGEE. The germline V and J ends were trimmed by 0 bases and 4 bases, with 13 bases remaining between them. This CDR3 contains 15 residues.

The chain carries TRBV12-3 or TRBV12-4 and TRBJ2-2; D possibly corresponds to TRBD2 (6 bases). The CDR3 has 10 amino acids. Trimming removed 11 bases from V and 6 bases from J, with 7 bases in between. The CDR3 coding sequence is TGTGCCGCGGGGTCCGGGGAGCTGTTTTTT. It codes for CAAGSGELFF.

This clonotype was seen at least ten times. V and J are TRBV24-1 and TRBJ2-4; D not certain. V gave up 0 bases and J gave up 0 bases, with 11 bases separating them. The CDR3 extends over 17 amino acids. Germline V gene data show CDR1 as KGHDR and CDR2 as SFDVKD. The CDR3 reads CATSDLSGPEAKNIQYF. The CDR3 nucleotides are TGTGCCACCAGTGATTTGTCCGGGCCTGAAGCCAAAAACATTCAGTACTTC.

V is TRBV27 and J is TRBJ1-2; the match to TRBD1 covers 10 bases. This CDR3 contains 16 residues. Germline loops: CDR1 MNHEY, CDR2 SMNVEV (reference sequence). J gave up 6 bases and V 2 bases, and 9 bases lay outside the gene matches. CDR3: CASSLAGTGVRDGYTF. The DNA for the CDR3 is TGTGCCAGCAGTTTAGCCGGGACAGGGGTGCGGGATGGCTACACCTTC.

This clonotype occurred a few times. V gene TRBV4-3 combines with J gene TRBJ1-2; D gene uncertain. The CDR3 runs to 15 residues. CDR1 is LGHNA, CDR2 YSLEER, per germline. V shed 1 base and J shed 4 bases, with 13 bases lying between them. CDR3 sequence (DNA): TGCGCCAGCAGCCAAGTTTTACAGCAGTTCTATGGCTACACCTTC. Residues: CASSQVLQQFYGYTF.

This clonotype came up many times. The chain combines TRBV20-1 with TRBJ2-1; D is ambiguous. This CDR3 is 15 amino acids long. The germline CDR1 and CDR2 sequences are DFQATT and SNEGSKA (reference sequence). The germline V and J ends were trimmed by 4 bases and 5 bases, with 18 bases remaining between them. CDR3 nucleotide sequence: TGCAGTGCTACGTCACCCCGGACGAGCAACAATGAGCAGTTCTTC. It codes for CSATSPRTSNNEQFF.

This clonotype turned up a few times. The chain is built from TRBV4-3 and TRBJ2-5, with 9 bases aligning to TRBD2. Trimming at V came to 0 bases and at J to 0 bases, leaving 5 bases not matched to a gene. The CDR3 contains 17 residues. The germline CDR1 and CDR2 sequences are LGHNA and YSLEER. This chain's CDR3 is CASSQELSGGNQETQYF. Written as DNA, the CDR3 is TGCGCCAGCAGCCAAGAGCTCAGCGGGGGGAACCAAGAGACCCAGTACTTC.

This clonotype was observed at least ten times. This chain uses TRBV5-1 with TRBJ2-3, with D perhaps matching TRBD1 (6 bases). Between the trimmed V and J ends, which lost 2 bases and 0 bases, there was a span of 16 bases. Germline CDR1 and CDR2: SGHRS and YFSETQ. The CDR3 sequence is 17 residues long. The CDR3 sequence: CASSFPRGQPSTDTQYF. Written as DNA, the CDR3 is TGCGCCAGCAGCTTCCCCAGGGGTCAGCCTAGCACAGATACGCAGTATTTT.